This T cell receptor beta chain derives from a study of blood T cells in healthy people across ages. Overall study findings and caveats: Unsorted PBMC input precluded a conclusive naive versus antigen-experienced comparison. CMV status of donors was not determined, possibly confounding expanded clonotype changes.

Regarding this clonotype: The antigen is not known.

The second PCR ran about 6 to 12 cycles with a sample-barcoded 5' primer and J-beta primers. TCRdb ran MiXCR on the 5' RACE reads and lists one entry per CDR3 protein. The sample yields hundreds of thousands of distinct CDR3 sequences, 55% to 70% seen once. The receptor was derived from a man aged 25-45 years in good health. The sequenced sample consisted of blood.

The chain's CDR3 is CASSIGHTEAFF. CDR3 DNA sequence: TGCGCCAGCAGCATCGGACACACTGAAGCTTTCTTT. This chain joins TRBV5-1 and TRBJ1-1; D call uncertain. The CDR3 loop spans 12 amino acids. The germline V gene encodes CDR1 SGHRS and CDR2 YFSETQ. V shed 4 bases and J shed 3 bases, with 7 bases lying between them.